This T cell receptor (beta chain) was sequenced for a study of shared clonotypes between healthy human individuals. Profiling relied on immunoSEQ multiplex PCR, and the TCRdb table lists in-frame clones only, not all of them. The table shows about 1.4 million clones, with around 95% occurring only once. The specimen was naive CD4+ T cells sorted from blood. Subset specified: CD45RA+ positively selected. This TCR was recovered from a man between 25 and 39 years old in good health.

The CDR3 here is CASSRDGSWDEQYF. The DNA of the CDR3 is TGCGCCAGCAGCCGGGACGGTTCCTGGGACGAGCAGTACTTC. J is TRBJ2-7 and V is TRBV5-1; D tentatively reads TRBD1 or TRBD2 (5 bases each). Germline loops: CDR1 SGHRS, CDR2 YFSETQ. V lost 4 bases and J 5 bases, leaving 16 bases between the germline ends. The CDR3 covers 14 residues.